The rows below give T cell receptor beta chains drawn from one sample of a study of cytomegalovirus exposure and HLA in healthy donors. The protocol was immunoSEQ multiplex PCR, while the TCRdb copy is restricted to in-frame clones and leaves out a portion. The table for this sample gives 130,000 to 150,000 clones. Sequenced input: PBMCs. Receptors were obtained from a woman between 45 and 65 years old in good health and CMV-seronegative. CDR3s include the opening cysteine and the closing phenylalanine or tryptophan.

CDR3 length	J gene	V gene	CDR3 protein
13	TRBJ1-1	TRBV5-6	CASSLRPGTEAFF
17	TRBJ2-1	TRBV5-1	CASSSGLAGPGVNEQFF
15	TRBJ1-1	TRBV11-2	CASSTNAGGGTEAFF
15	TRBJ2-3	TRBV7-9	CASSIAGGQGDTQYF
12	TRBJ1-2	TRBV25-1	CASSEYPGGYTF
14	TRBJ1-1	TRBV5-1	CASSPGFANTEAFF
15	TRBJ1-2	TRBV19	CASSIDRGTAYGYTF
14	TRBJ1-2	TRBV27	CASSWNKGADGYTF
14	TRBJ2-2	TRBV5-1	CAGRQATNTGELFF
16	TRBJ2-1	TRBV7-7	CASSLLTSGTGNEQFF
13	TRBJ1-5	TRBV7-3	CASSLIQGKPQHF
13	TRBJ2-7	TRBV5-6	CASSPGQTYEQYF
13	TRBJ1-1	TRBV30	CAWSWGLNTEAFF
15	TRBJ1-3	TRBV7-6	CASSEQGSSGNTIYF
12	TRBJ1-1	TRBV13	CASSRTGFEAFF
13	TRBJ1-1	TRBV30	CAWSADLNTEAFF